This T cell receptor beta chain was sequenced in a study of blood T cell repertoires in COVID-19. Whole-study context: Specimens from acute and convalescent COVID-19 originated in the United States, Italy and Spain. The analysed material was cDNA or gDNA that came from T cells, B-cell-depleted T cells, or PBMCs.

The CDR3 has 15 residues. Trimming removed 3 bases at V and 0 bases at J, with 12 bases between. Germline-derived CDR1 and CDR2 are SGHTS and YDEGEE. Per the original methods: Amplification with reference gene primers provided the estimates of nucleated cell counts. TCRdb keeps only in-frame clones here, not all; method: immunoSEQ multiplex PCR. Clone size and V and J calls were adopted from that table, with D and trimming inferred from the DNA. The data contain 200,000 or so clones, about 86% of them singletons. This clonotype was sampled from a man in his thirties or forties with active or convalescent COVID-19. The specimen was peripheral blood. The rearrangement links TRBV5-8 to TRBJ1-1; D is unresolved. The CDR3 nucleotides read TGTGCCAGCAGCTCGCTGTGGGAGTTGAACACTGAAGCTTTCTTT. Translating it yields CASSSLWELNTEAFF.